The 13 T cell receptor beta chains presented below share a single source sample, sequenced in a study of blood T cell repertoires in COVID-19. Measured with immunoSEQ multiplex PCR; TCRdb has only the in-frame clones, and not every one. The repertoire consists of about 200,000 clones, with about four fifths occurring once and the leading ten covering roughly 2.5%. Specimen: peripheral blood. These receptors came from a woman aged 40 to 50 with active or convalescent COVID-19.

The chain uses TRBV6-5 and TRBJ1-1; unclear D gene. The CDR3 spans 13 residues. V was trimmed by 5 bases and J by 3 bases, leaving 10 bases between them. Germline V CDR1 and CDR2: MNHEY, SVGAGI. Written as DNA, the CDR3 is TGTGCCAGCAGTACGACATGGGACACTGAAGCTTTCTTT. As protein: CASSTTWDTEAFF.

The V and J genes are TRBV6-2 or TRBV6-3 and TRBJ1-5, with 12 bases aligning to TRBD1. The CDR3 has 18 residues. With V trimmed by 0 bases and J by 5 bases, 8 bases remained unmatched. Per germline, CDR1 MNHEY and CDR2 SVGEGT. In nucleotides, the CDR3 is TGTGCCAGCAGTTACTCGGGGACAGGGGGCTCGAGCGATCAGCCCCAGCATTTT. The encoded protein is CASSYSGTGGSSDQPQHF.

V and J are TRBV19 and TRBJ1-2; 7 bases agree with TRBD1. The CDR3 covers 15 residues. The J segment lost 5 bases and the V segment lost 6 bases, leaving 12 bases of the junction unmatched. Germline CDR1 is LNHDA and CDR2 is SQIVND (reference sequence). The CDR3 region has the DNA TGTGCCAGTAGACCTACGACAGGGCCGACGTATGGCTACACCTTC. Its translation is CASRPTTGPTYGYTF. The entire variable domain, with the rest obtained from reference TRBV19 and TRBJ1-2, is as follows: DGGITQSPKYLFRKEGQNVTLSCEQNLNHDAMYWYRQDPGQGLRLIYYSQIVNDFQKGDIAEGYSVSREKKESFPLTVTSAQKNPTAFYLCASRPTTGPTYGYTFGSGTRLTVV.

For the CDR3, the DNA is TGTGCCAGCAGCAACAACAGGGGGCAGGACTATGGCTACACCTTC. Translation: CASSNNRGQDYGYTF. The V call is TRBV7-2, the J call TRBJ1-2, with 9 bases identical to TRBD1. This CDR3 has 15 residues. V lost 5 bases and J lost 3; bases outside the gene matches: 7. Germline CDR1 is SGHTA and CDR2 is FQGNSA.

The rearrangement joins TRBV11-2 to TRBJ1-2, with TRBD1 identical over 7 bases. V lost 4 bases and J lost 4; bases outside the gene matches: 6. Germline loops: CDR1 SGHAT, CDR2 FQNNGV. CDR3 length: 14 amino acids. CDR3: CASSSGGTVYGYTF. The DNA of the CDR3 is TGTGCCAGCAGCTCTGGAGGGACAGTCTATGGCTACACCTTC. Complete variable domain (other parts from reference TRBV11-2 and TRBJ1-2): EAGVAQSPRYKIIEKRQSVAFWCNPISGHATLYWYQQILGQGPKLLIQFQNNGVVDDSQLPKDRFSAERLKGVDSTLKIQPAKLEDSAVYLCASSSGGTVYGYTFGSGTRLTVV.

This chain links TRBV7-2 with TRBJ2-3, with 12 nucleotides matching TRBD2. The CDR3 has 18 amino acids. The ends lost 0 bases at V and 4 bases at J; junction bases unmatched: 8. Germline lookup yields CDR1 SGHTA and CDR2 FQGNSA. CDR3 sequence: CASSLAVASGGGADTQYF. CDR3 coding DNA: TGTGCCAGCAGCTTAGCAGTGGCTAGCGGGGGGGGAGCAGATACGCAGTATTTT.

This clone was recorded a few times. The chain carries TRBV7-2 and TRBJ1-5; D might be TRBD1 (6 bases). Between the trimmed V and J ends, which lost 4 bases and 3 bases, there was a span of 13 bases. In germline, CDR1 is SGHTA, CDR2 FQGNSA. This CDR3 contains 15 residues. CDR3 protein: CASSWGGHDNQPQHF. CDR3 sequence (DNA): TGTGCCAGCAGCTGGGGGGGGCACGACAATCAGCCCCAGCATTTT. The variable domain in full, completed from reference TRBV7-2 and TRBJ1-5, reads GAGVSQSPSNKVTEKGKDVELRCDPISGHTALYWYRQSLGQGLEFLIYFQGNSAPDKSGLPSDRFSAERTGGSVSTLTIQRTQQEDSAVYLCASSWGGHDNQPQHFGDGTRLSIL.

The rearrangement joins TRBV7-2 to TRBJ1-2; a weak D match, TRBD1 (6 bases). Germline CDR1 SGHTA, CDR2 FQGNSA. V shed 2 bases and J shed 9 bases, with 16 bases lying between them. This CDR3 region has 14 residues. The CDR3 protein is CASSLMRTEDSYTF. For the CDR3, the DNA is TGTGCCAGCAGCTTAATGAGGACAGAGGATAGCTACACCTTC.

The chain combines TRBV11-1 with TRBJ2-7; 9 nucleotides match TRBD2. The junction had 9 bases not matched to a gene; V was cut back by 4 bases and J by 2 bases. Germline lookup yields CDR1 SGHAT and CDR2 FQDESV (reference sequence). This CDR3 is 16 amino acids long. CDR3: CASSSPLAGTTYEQYF. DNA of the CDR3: TGTGCCAGCAGCTCTCCACTAGCGGGTACGACCTACGAGCAGTACTTC.

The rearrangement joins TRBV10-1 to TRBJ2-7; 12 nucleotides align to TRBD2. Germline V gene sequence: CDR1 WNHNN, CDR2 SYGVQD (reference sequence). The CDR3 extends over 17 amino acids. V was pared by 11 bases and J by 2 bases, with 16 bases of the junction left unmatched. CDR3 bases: TGCGCCGGAAGGGGCATTAAACTAGCGGGGGGAACCTACGAGCAGTACTTC. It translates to CAGRGIKLAGGTYEQYF.

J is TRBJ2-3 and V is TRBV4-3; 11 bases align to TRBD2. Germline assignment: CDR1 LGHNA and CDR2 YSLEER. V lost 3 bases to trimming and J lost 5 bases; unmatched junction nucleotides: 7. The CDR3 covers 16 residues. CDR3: CASSQNSGGAGDTQYF. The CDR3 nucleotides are TGCGCCAGCAGCCAGAATAGCGGGGGGGCTGGAGATACGCAGTATTTT.

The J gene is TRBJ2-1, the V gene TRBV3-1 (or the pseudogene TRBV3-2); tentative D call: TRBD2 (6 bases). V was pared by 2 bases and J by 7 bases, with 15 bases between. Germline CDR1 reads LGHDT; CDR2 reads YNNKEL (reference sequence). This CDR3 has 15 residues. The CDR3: CASSQMASRENEQFF. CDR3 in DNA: TGTGCCAGCAGCCAAATGGCAAGCCGGGAGAATGAGCAGTTCTTC.

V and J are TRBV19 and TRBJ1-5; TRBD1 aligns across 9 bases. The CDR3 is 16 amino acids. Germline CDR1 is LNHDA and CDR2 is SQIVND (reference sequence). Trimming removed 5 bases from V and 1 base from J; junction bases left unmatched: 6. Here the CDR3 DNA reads TGTGCCAGTAGTCTCCAGACAGGGGGAAGCAATCAGCCCCAGCATTTT. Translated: CASSLQTGGSNQPQHF.